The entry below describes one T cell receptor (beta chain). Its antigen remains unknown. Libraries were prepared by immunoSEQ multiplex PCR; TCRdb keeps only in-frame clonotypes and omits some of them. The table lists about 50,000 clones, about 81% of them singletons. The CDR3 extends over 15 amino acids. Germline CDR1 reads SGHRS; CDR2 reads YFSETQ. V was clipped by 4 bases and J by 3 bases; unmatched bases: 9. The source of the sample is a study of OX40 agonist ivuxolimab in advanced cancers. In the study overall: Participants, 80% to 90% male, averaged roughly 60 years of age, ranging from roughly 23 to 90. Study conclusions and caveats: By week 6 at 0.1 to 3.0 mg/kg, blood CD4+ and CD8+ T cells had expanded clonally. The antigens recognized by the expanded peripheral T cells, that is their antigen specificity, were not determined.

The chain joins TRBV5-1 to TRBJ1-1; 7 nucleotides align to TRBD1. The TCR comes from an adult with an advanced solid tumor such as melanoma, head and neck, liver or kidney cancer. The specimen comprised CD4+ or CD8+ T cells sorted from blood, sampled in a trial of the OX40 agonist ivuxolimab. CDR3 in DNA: TGCGCCAGCAGCGCGAAGGGGGCGTCGGACACTGAAGCTTTCTTT. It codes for CASSAKGASDTEAFF.